A single sample is the source of the 21 T cell receptor beta chains below, sequenced in a study of somatic mutations in cytotoxic T cells in rheumatoid arthritis. Clones were read by immunoSEQ multiplex PCR, and TCRdb kept only the in-frame ones, dropping some. The sample records approximately 21,000 clones, 70% to 90% being singletons. Sequenced: CD8+ T cells sorted from blood. The source is an adult with rheumatoid arthritis.

This clone was seen a handful of times. The chain links TRBV2 to TRBJ2-7; D is undetermined. V was cut by 3 bases and J by 3 bases, with 9 bases left in between. The CDR3 has 13 residues. Germline V gene lookup returns CDR1 SNHLY and CDR2 FYNNEI. Here the CDR3 reads CASSESSHYEQYF. The CDR3 nucleotides read TGTGCCAGCAGTGAGAGTTCCCACTACGAGCAGTACTTC.

This chain links TRBV6-1 with TRBJ1-2; D is uncertain. Deletions cut 5 bases from V and 4 bases from J, with 11 bases between. This CDR3 is built from 13 residues. Per germline, CDR1 MNHNS and CDR2 SASEGT. The CDR3 DNA follows: TGTGCCAGCAGTTATAACCCCGTCTATGGCTACACCTTC. This sequence encodes CASSYNPVYGYTF.

This clone was counted between two and nine times. The rearrangement uses TRBV29-1 and TRBJ1-1; 8 bases agree with TRBD1. The ends lost 6 bases at V and 5 bases at J; junction bases unmatched: 5. Germline CDR1 SQVTM, CDR2 ANQGSEA. This CDR3 is built from 12 residues. The CDR3 loop is CSVTQGVTEAFF. In DNA form, the CDR3 reads TGCAGCGTGACACAGGGGGTAACTGAAGCTTTCTTT.

The chain has TRBV7-9 and TRBJ2-2; 12 positions agree with TRBD2. Germline CDR1 reads SEHNR; CDR2 reads FQNEAQ (reference sequence). Trimming took 4 bases from V and 5 from J; bases not matched to a gene: 5. The CDR3 is 16 residues long. As DNA, the CDR3 is TGTGCCAGCAGCTCAACTAGCGGGGGGCTTACCGGGGAGCTGTTTTTT. This encodes CASSSTSGGLTGELFF.

This chain joins TRBV7-8 and TRBJ2-1; 9 bases fit TRBD2. The germline V gene encodes CDR1 SGHVS and CDR2 FQNEAQ. The length of the CDR3 is 15 residues. J gave up 8 bases and V 5 bases, and 10 bases lay outside the gene matches. The CDR3 is CASSLTSGVQHEQFF. In DNA form, the CDR3 reads TGTGCCAGCAGCCTGACTAGCGGAGTTCAGCATGAGCAGTTCTTC.

The chain has TRBV7-2 and TRBJ1-6, with unresolved D. Trimming stripped 5 bases from V and 4 bases from J, with 12 bases between. The germline gives CDR1 SGHTA, CDR2 FQGNSA. The CDR3 consists of 15 residues. Here the CDR3 reads CASSAAMTYNSPLHF. The CDR3 region has the DNA TGTGCCAGCAGCGCCGCTATGACATATAATTCACCCCTCCACTTT.

The table lists this clone with a count of one. V gene TRBV7-2 combines with J gene TRBJ2-2; 8 bases map to TRBD2. V gave up 6 bases and J gave up 7 bases; unmatched junction bases: 13. This CDR3 region has 16 residues. The germline V gene encodes CDR1 SGHTA and CDR2 FQGNSA. The CDR3 loop reads CASRMRSGGPIGELFF. CDR3 in DNA: TGTGCCAGCAGGATGAGATCGGGGGGGCCGATCGGGGAGCTGTTTTTT.

CDR3 residues: CSVTNQGANTGELFF. For the CDR3, the DNA is TGCAGCGTAACTAATCAGGGGGCGAACACCGGGGAGCTGTTTTTT. The J gene is TRBJ2-2, the V gene TRBV29-1; TRBD1 aligns across 7 bases. This CDR3 spans 15 amino acids. The V segment lost 6 bases and the J segment 0 bases; nucleotides outside the gene matches: 7. Germline loops: CDR1 SQVTM, CDR2 ANQGSEA.

The chain is built from TRBV5-4 and TRBJ2-3, with 12 bases identical to TRBD1. CDR3 length: 17 amino acids. Unmatched junction bases numbered 7, after V lost 1 base and J lost 4 bases. Germline lookup yields CDR1 SGHNT and CDR2 YYREEE (reference sequence). The CDR3 DNA sequence: TGTGCCAGCAGCTTGTGGGGGACAGGGGGCCCCCCAGATACGCAGTATTTT. It translates to CASSLWGTGGPPDTQYF.

Written as DNA, the CDR3 is TGTGCCAGCAGCCAAGTCCCTACGGGGGCTTACGAGCAGTACTTC. The encoded protein is CASSQVPTGAYEQYF. The V call is TRBV4-2, the J call TRBJ2-7; D is possibly TRBD1 or TRBD2 (6 bases each). V lost 1 base and J 4 bases, leaving 14 bases between the germline ends. Germline CDR1 LGHNA, CDR2 YNFKEQ. The CDR3 has 15 residues.

This chain links TRBV15 with TRBJ1-5, with D tentatively TRBD1 (5 bases). V was pared by 0 bases and J by 3 bases, with 12 bases between. CDR1 LNHNV and CDR2 YYDKDF come from the germline V gene (reference sequence). The CDR3 runs 16 residues. The DNA of the CDR3 is TGTGCCACCAGCAGAGAACGGGGGGTTTTCAATCAGCCCCAGCATTTT. This codes for CATSRERGVFNQPQHF.

This chain uses TRBV4-1 with TRBJ2-3, with D unclear. Trimming pared 0 bases from V and 1 base from J, leaving 14 bases between. Germline V gene data show CDR1 as MGHRA and CDR2 as YSYEKL. The CDR3 is 17 residues long. DNA of the CDR3: TGCGCCAGCAGCCAAGACCTTGCGGCGGCAGGCACAGATACGCAGTATTTT. Translated: CASSQDLAAAGTDTQYF.

This chain links TRBV15 with TRBJ1-6; D gene ambiguous. The CDR3 has 16 amino acids. In germline, CDR1 is LNHNV, CDR2 YYDKDF (reference sequence). The germline V and J ends were trimmed by 1 base and 0 bases, with 7 bases remaining between them. CDR3 in DNA: TGTGCCACCAGCAGAGTGGAGAGCTCCTATAATTCACCCCTCCACTTT. It encodes CATSRVESSYNSPLHF.

This sequence joins TRBV9 and TRBJ1-2; the D gene is possibly TRBD1 (5 bases). This CDR3 has 15 amino acids. V was cut by 0 bases and J by 5 bases, with 14 bases left in between. Germline V lookup: CDR1 SGDLS, CDR2 YYNGEE. CDR3 in amino acids: CASSVGEGALYGYTF. The CDR3 nucleotides are TGTGCCAGCAGCGTAGGAGAAGGGGCCCTTTATGGCTACACCTTC. Full variable domain (missing parts from reference TRBV9 and TRBJ1-2): DSGVTQTPKHLITATGQRVTLRCSPRSGDLSVYWYQQSLDQGLQFLIQYYNGEERAKGNILERFSAQQFPDLHSELNLSSLELGDSALYFCASSVGEGALYGYTFGSGTRLTVV.

CDR3 loop: CASLFLGTYEQYF. Here the CDR3 DNA reads TGTGCCAGCCTGTTTCTAGGAACCTACGAGCAGTACTTC. This chain uses TRBV2 with TRBJ2-7; D not certain. Germline assignment: CDR1 SNHLY and CDR2 FYNNEI. CDR3 length equals 13 residues. Trimming cost V 8 bases and J 2 bases, with 13 bases left between them.

V and J are TRBV5-1 and TRBJ1-1; 10 positions match TRBD1. The CDR3 runs to 15 residues. J gave up 4 bases and V 4 bases, and 7 bases lay outside the gene matches. The germline V gene has CDR1 SGHRS and CDR2 YFSETQ. The CDR3 sequence: CASSPGTGECTEAFF. CDR3 DNA: TGCGCCAGCAGCCCCGGGACAGGGGAGTGCACTGAAGCTTTCTTT. Filled out from reference TRBV5-1 and TRBJ1-1, the complete variable domain reads KAGVTQTPRYLIKTRGQQVTLSCSPISGHRSVSWYQQTPGQGLQFLFEYFSETQRNKGNFPGRFSGRQFSNSRSEMNVSTLELGDSALYLCASSPGTGECTEAFFGQGTRLTVV.

This clone occurred a few times. The genes are TRBV15 and TRBJ2-2, with D perhaps matching TRBD2 (6 bases). Germline CDR1 reads LNHNV; CDR2 reads YYDKDF (reference sequence). CDR3 length: 15 amino acids. The V gene lost 5 bases and the J gene lost 6 bases, with 16 bases spanning the gap. The chain's CDR3 is CATSWGRGGSGELFF. The CDR3 DNA reads TGTGCCACCAGCTGGGGAAGAGGAGGGTCCGGGGAGCTGTTTTTT.

This chain uses TRBV11-2 with TRBJ2-3; 7 bases line up with TRBD2. The CDR3 runs 14 residues. CDR1 and CDR2 from the germline V gene are SGHAT and FQNNGV. The J segment lost 4 bases and the V segment lost 3 bases, leaving 4 bases of the junction unmatched. Here the CDR3 reads CASSFGLVADTQYF. DNA of the CDR3: TGTGCCAGCAGCTTTGGACTAGTGGCAGATACGCAGTATTTT.

In this sample, this clone turned up once. The V and J genes are TRBV9 and TRBJ2-7; D gene unclear. V lost 0 bases and J 6 bases, leaving 10 bases between the germline ends. CDR3 length equals 13 residues. CDR1 is SGDLS and CDR2 is YYNGEE in the germline V gene. The CDR3 nucleotides are TGTGCCAGCAGCGTAGGGTCCGGTCGCGAGCAGTACTTC. This encodes CASSVGSGREQYF. The full variable domain, in which reference TRBV9 and TRBJ2-7 provide the parts outside the CDR3, is DSGVTQTPKHLITATGQRVTLRCSPRSGDLSVYWYQQSLDQGLQFLIQYYNGEERAKGNILERFSAQQFPDLHSELNLSSLELGDSALYFCASSVGSGREQYFGPGTRLTVT.

CDR3: CASSQVWDPTDTQYF. The CDR3 nucleotides are TGTGCCAGCAGCCAAGTGTGGGACCCCACAGATACGCAGTATTTT. The gene calls are TRBV4-2 and TRBJ2-3; either TRBD1 or TRBD2 may fit D (5 bases each). This CDR3 has 15 amino acids. Germline lookup yields CDR1 LGHNA and CDR2 YNFKEQ. The V gene lost 1 base and the J gene lost 2 bases, with 10 bases spanning the gap.

The chain couples TRBV6-5 to TRBJ2-7, with unresolved D. V was shortened by 4 bases and J by 7 bases, with 14 bases between the two germline ends. Germline CDR1 MNHEY, CDR2 SVGAGI. The CDR3 extends over 13 amino acids. This CDR3 reads CASSSTKYLEQYF. The CDR3 region has the DNA TGTGCCAGCAGTTCTACGAAGTATCTTGAGCAGTACTTC.